The 29 T cell receptor beta chains below come from one sample, sequenced in a study of blood T cells in healthy people across ages. The use of a sample-barcoded 5' primer and a J-beta primer mix characterized a second PCR of roughly 7 to 11 cycles. TCRdb reprocessed the 5' RACE reads via MiXCR and lists one record per CDR3 protein. The profile shows 850,000 to 950,000 distinct CDR3 sequences, 29% of them singletons. The sample was blood. The receptors originated from a woman aged 80 or older in good health.

This clonotype was picked up many times. V gene TRBV20-1 combines with J gene TRBJ2-7, with 9 positions matching TRBD2. Germline V gene lookup returns CDR1 DFQATT and CDR2 SNEGSKA (reference sequence). The CDR3 spans 15 residues. The trim removed 6 bases at V and 3 bases at J, leaving 12 bases unmatched. The chain's CDR3 is CSATSQAGGRYEQYF. The CDR3 bases are TGCAGTGCCACATCCCAAGCGGGGGGCCGCTACGAGCAGTACTTC.

The CDR3 here is CASSPGASGVPDTQYF. CDR3 nucleotide sequence: TGTGCCAGCAGCCCAGGGGCTAGCGGGGTACCAGATACGCAGTATTTT. The genes are TRBV9 and TRBJ2-3, with TRBD2 matching 9 bases. Germline V gene data show CDR1 as SGDLS and CDR2 as YYNGEE. The CDR3 runs to 16 residues. Trimming cost V 4 bases and J 4 bases; bases outside gene matches: 10.

This clonotype has a count of ten or more. The chain combines TRBV6-2 or TRBV6-3 with TRBJ2-4, with a tentative D call TRBD1 (6 bases). The CDR3 is made up of 13 amino acids. With 5 bases removed from V and 7 bases from J, the gap between germline ends came to 12 bases. Germline CDR1 and CDR2: MNHEY and SVGEGT. The CDR3 protein is CASSDRSRNIQYF. The DNA for the CDR3 is TGTGCCAGCAGTGACAGGTCGCGGAACATTCAGTACTTC.

This clonotype was seen more than once but under ten times. The V gene is TRBV7-9, the J gene TRBJ2-3; 8 bases match TRBD2. Germline V gives CDR1 SEHNR, CDR2 FQNEAQ (reference sequence). With V trimmed by 3 bases and J by 2 bases, 10 bases remained unmatched. CDR3 size: 17 residues. For the CDR3, the DNA is TGTGCCAGCAGCTTGGGTGGCGGGGGGACCCTCACAGATACGCAGTATTTT. It translates to CASSLGGGGTLTDTQYF.

This chain links TRBV11-2 with TRBJ2-1; 10 nucleotides match TRBD2. V lost 4 bases and J lost 4; bases outside the gene matches: 13. This CDR3 contains 18 residues. Germline values: CDR1 SGHAT, CDR2 FQNNGV. CDR3 nucleotide sequence: TGTGCCAGCAGCTCCCTTTCCTCTAGCGGGAGTTCATACAATGAGCAGTTCTTC. Amino acids: CASSSLSSSGSSYNEQFF.

This clonotype was detected a few times. The J gene is TRBJ1-6, the V gene TRBV4-3, with D maybe TRBD1 (5 bases). The CDR3 is 15 amino acids. CDR1 and CDR2 from the germline V gene are LGHNA and YSLEER. V dropped 1 base and J dropped 5 bases, with 9 bases sitting between them. The CDR3 DNA is TGCGCCAGCAGCCAAGGGGGGAAAAATAATTCACCCCTCCACTTT. Translating it yields CASSQGGKNNSPLHF.

V gene TRBV6-2 or TRBV6-3 combines with J gene TRBJ2-2, with D unclear. Per germline, CDR1 MNHEY and CDR2 SVGEGT. V gave up 7 bases and J gave up 6 bases, with 9 bases separating them. CDR3 length equals 12 residues. In DNA, the CDR3 is TGTGCCAGCAAACCCTCAGCCGGGGAGCTGTTTTTT. As protein: CASKPSAGELFF.

This clonotype was counted only a few times. CDR3 residues: CASSLTTSGTEGETQYF. As DNA, the CDR3 is TGTGCCAGCAGCCTCACAACCTCCGGGACAGAGGGAGAGACCCAGTACTTC. The chain recombines TRBV11-2 with TRBJ2-5; TRBD1 matches at 7 bases. This CDR3 comprises 17 residues. Unmatched junction bases numbered 16, after V lost 5 bases and J lost 4 bases. CDR1 and CDR2 from the germline V gene are SGHAT and FQNNGV.

This clonotype has at least ten counts. The chain uses TRBV7-2 and TRBJ2-1, with 16 positions matching TRBD2. The junction had 11 bases not matched to a gene; V was cut back by 5 bases and J by 7 bases. This CDR3 has 18 residues. Germline values: CDR1 SGHTA, CDR2 FQGNSA. CDR3 nucleotide sequence: TGTGCCAGCAGCAGCATCCCGGGACTAGCGGGGGGGTTTAATGAGCAGTTCTTC. This translates into CASSSIPGLAGGFNEQFF.

At least ten counts were recorded for this clonotype. The chain has TRBV6-2 or TRBV6-3 and TRBJ1-5; no clear D gene. This CDR3 comprises 13 residues. CDR1 and CDR2 from the germline V gene are MNHEY and SVGEGT. The ends were cut back, 7 bases at V and 1 base at J, with 8 bases in the middle. CDR3 coding DNA: TGTGCCAGCAACCGACCGAGCAATCAGCCCCAGCATTTT. Protein sequence: CASNRPSNQPQHF.

This clonotype was detected only a few times. The rearrangement links TRBV4-1 to TRBJ2-1, with TRBD2 identical over 12 bases. The CDR3 is made up of 18 amino acids. After removal of 0 bases from V and 3 bases from J, the junction contained 6 bases not matched to a gene. The germline V gene encodes CDR1 MGHRA and CDR2 YSYEKL. CDR3 in DNA: TGCGCCAGCAGCCAAGATCCTAGCGGGGGGGCCCTCTACAATGAGCAGTTCTTC. Protein product: CASSQDPSGGALYNEQFF.

This clonotype was picked up many times. The chain is built from TRBV12-3 or TRBV12-4 and TRBJ2-3; 7 nucleotides agree with TRBD1. The CDR3 is made up of 14 amino acids. J was trimmed by 1 base and V by 6 bases; bases with no gene match: 4. The CDR3 DNA sequence: TGTGCCAGCAGCTCAACAGGGGGCACAGATACGCAGTATTTT. Translating it yields CASSSTGGTDTQYF.

Many counts were recorded for this clonotype. J is TRBJ2-1 and V is TRBV3-1; tentative D call: TRBD1 (5 bases). There are 13 residues in the CDR3. Trimming stripped 1 base from V and 9 bases from J, with 10 bases between. CDR1 LGHDT and CDR2 YNNKEL come from the germline V gene (reference sequence). In nucleotides, the CDR3 is TGTGCCAGCAGCCAAGTTCGTAGGGGTGAGCAGTTCTTC. It is translated as CASSQVRRGEQFF.

This clonotype was recorded a few times. V is TRBV9 and J is TRBJ1-1, with 7 nucleotides matching TRBD1. Germline trimming cut 4 bases from V and 4 bases from J; bases unmatched to any gene: 10. The CDR3 is made up of 15 amino acids. CDR1 is SGDLS and CDR2 is YYNGEE in the germline V gene. For the CDR3, the DNA is TGTGCCAGCAGCACAAGACAGGGTAGGGCCACTGAAGCTTTCTTT. This encodes CASSTRQGRATEAFF.

The chain recombines TRBV25-1 with TRBJ2-7; 9 bases agree with TRBD2. The trim removed 6 bases at V and 2 bases at J, leaving 5 bases unmatched. Germline CDR1 MGHDK, CDR2 SYGVNS. This CDR3 has 14 amino acids. The CDR3 region is CASSPLAGPYEQYF. CDR3 nucleotide sequence: TGTGCCAGCAGCCCGCTAGCGGGACCCTACGAGCAGTACTTC.

Many counts were recorded for this clonotype. The chain combines TRBV3-1 with TRBJ1-2; D remains unclear. Looked up from germline, CDR1 is LGHDT and CDR2 is YNNKEL (reference sequence). There are 15 residues in the CDR3. Trimming took 2 bases from V and 6 from J, leaving 16 bases between them. In DNA, the CDR3 is TGTGCCAGCAGCCAACACCGGGAAACCGGGAATGGCTACACCTTC. This sequence encodes CASSQHRETGNGYTF.

This clonotype was found many times. The rearrangement joins TRBV12-3 or TRBV12-4 to TRBJ2-5; 10 bases map to TRBD1. The V gene end was trimmed by 4 bases and the J gene end by 4 bases; junction bases not matched to a gene: 6. The CDR3 covers 15 residues. This CDR3 reads CASSSGQGIGETQYF. DNA for the CDR3: TGTGCCAGCAGTTCGGGACAGGGGATCGGAGAGACCCAGTACTTC.

At least ten counts were recorded for this clonotype. The chain uses TRBV20-1 and TRBJ1-2; weak D call: TRBD1 (5 bases). Trimming removed 1 base from V and 7 bases from J, with 16 bases in between. Germline V gives CDR1 DFQATT, CDR2 SNEGSKA (reference sequence). The CDR3 totals 14 residues. DNA of the CDR3: TGCAGTGCTAGAGCCGGGACGGTCCTTTTTGGCTACACCTTC. Protein sequence: CSARAGTVLFGYTF.

The CDR3 loop reads CASSLTPRDREGEKLFF. DNA of the CDR3: TGTGCCAGCAGTCTTACCCCAAGGGACAGGGAAGGTGAAAAACTGTTTTTT. The J gene is TRBJ1-4, the V gene TRBV27, with 9 bases matching TRBD1. Germline CDR1 reads MNHEY; CDR2 reads SMNVEV (reference sequence). The CDR3 length is 17 residues. V dropped 5 bases and J dropped 7; count of bases not matched to a gene: 14.

This sequence joins TRBV6-2 or TRBV6-3 and TRBJ2-3; 12 nucleotides align to TRBD2. Germline CDR1 reads MNHEY; CDR2 reads SVGEGT. CDR3 size: 16 residues. J was trimmed by 7 bases and V by 2 bases; bases with no gene match: 7. CDR3 region: CASSYGLAGTRNTQYF. As DNA, the CDR3 is TGTGCCAGCAGTTACGGACTAGCGGGGACAAGAAATACGCAGTATTTT.

In its sample, this clonotype was seen a few times. The CDR3, as DNA: TGTGCCAGCAGCCCCAGGGGGGCTGAAAAACTGTTTTTT. Amino acids: CASSPRGAEKLFF. The chain joins TRBV7-2 to TRBJ1-4; the match to TRBD1 covers 7 bases. The CDR3 is made up of 13 amino acids. Germline lookup yields CDR1 SGHTA and CDR2 FQGNSA. V lost 5 bases and J lost 7; bases outside the gene matches: 4.

This clonotype came up many times. The V and J genes are TRBV4-3 and TRBJ2-7; TRBD2 matches 8 bases. V shed 0 bases and J 5 bases; nucleotides not matched to a gene: 6. CDR1 is LGHNA and CDR2 is YSLEER in the germline V gene. CDR3 size: 15 residues. CDR3 protein: CASSQDQRGRDEQYF. For the CDR3, the DNA is TGCGCCAGCAGCCAAGACCAGCGGGGGCGAGACGAGCAGTACTTC.

Many counts were recorded for this clonotype. J is TRBJ2-1 and V is TRBV20-1; 9 bases align to TRBD2. The CDR3 consists of 15 residues. V dropped 8 bases and J dropped 5; count of bases not matched to a gene: 13. Germline lookup yields CDR1 DFQATT and CDR2 SNEGSKA (reference sequence). The CDR3 is CSPTTGTSRNNEQFF. The CDR3 DNA sequence: TGCAGTCCGACCACCGGGACTAGCCGGAACAATGAGCAGTTCTTC.

With respect to this clonotype: A much larger clone is a single base away; this may be a read error. This chain uses TRBV25-1 with TRBJ1-2; TRBD1 is a possible D gene (6 bases). The CDR3 sequence is 14 residues long. Germline CDR1 and CDR2: MGHDK and SYGVNS. The V end was cut by 6 bases, the J end by 4 bases, with 15 bases between. CDR3: CASREQGRLYGYTF. Here the CDR3 DNA reads TGTGCCAGCAGGGAACAGGGAAGGCTCTATGGCTACACCTTC.

The chain employs TRBV6-5 and TRBJ1-5; D remains unclear. The CDR3 runs to 13 residues. V lost 2 bases, J lost 3 bases, and 5 bases lay in between. Looked up from germline, CDR1 is MNHEY and CDR2 is SVGAGI. The CDR3 coding sequence is TGTGCCAGCAGTTACCAGACCAATCAGCCCCAGCATTTT. Amino acids: CASSYQTNQPQHF.

This clonotype was observed once. Relative to the germline gene, one junction end is altered; a read error may explain this. The chain employs TRBV6-2 or TRBV6-3 and TRBJ1-2, with 8 bases aligning to TRBD1. The V gene's germline CDR1 is MNHEY and CDR2 SVGEGT. CDR3 size: 12 residues. The CDR3 DNA is TGTGCCAACTCGGGACAGGACTATGGCTACACTTTC. It codes for CANSGQDYGYTF.

The chain recombines TRBV5-4 with TRBJ1-2; D unclear. V was clipped by 5 bases and J by 8 bases, with 10 bases between them. The CDR3 sequence is 11 residues long. Germline V gives CDR1 SGHNT, CDR2 YYREEE (reference sequence). CDR3 loop: CASRITGGYTF. The CDR3 DNA sequence: TGTGCCAGCAGAATTACTGGAGGCTACACCTTC.

In this sample, this clonotype turned up many times. The CDR3 spells CASSLGPSGHYEQYF. The CDR3 nucleotides read TGTGCCAGCAGCTTAGGCCCTAGCGGGCACTACGAGCAGTACTTC. V usage is TRBV7-2 and J usage is TRBJ2-7; TRBD2 agrees at 8 bases. CDR3 length: 15 amino acids. CDR1 SGHTA and CDR2 FQGNSA come from the germline V gene. Losses at the gene ends were 1 base for V and 3 bases for J; bases not matched to a gene: 5.

The chain employs TRBV18 and TRBJ2-7; D remains unclear. Per germline, CDR1 KGHSH and CDR2 LQKENI. V was cut by 3 bases and J by 7 bases, with 16 bases left in between. The CDR3 length is 14 residues. CDR3 residues: CASSPGSQYNEQYF. CDR3 sequence (DNA): TGTGCCAGCTCACCGGGTAGCCAGTACAATGAGCAGTACTTC.